What follows are 18 T cell receptor beta chains derived from one specimen sequenced in a study of OX40 agonist ivuxolimab in advanced cancers. Profiling relied on immunoSEQ multiplex PCR, and the TCRdb table lists in-frame clones only, not all of them. The table lists around 79,000 clones, about nine tenths of them singletons. The sequencing used CD4+ or CD8+ T cells sorted from blood, collected in a trial of the OX40 agonist ivuxolimab. These receptors came from an adult with an advanced solid tumor such as melanoma, head and neck, liver or kidney cancer.

This chain uses TRBV2 with TRBJ1-2, with D perhaps matching TRBD1 (5 bases). CDR1 and CDR2 (germline): SNHLY, FYNNEI. CDR3 length: 14 residues. V dropped 5 bases and J dropped 7 bases, with 17 bases sitting between them. DNA for the CDR3: TGTGCCAGCAGTAGGGGTCGTCGGGAAGGTGGCTACACCTTC. Its protein is CASSRGRREGGYTF.

The V and J genes are TRBV10-3 and TRBJ2-5; 10 positions agree with TRBD1. The CDR3 sequence is 13 residues long. Trimming at V came to 6 bases and at J to 3 bases, leaving 1 base not matched to a gene. The germline V gene has CDR1 ENHRY and CDR2 SYGVKD. The CDR3 is CAIRDRGEETQYF. The CDR3, as DNA: TGTGCCATCAGGGACAGGGGGGAAGAGACCCAGTACTTC.

CDR3 residues: CASSGEGNYGYTF. In DNA, the CDR3 is TGTGCCAGCAGTGGGGAGGGTAACTATGGCTACACCTTC. This sequence joins TRBV2 and TRBJ1-2; D gene ambiguous. CDR3 length: 13 amino acids. CDR1 and CDR2 from the germline V gene are SNHLY and FYNNEI. V was cut by 4 bases and J by 1 base, with 7 bases left in between.

V and J are TRBV7-8 and TRBJ1-4, with D unresolved. Deletions cut 8 bases from V and 4 bases from J, with 8 bases between. CDR3 length: 12 amino acids. CDR1 is SGHVS and CDR2 is FQNEAQ in the germline V gene. CDR3 coding DNA: TGTGCCAGCTCGAGAAGTAATGAAAAACTGTTTTTT. Translated: CASSRSNEKLFF.

The chain joins TRBV5-1 to TRBJ2-5, with 8 bases lining up with TRBD1. The CDR3 runs to 15 residues. The germline gives CDR1 SGHRS, CDR2 YFSETQ. V was clipped by 5 bases and J by 2 bases; unmatched bases: 8. As DNA, the CDR3 is TGCGCCAGCAGTTCCACCGGGACAGGTCAAGAGACCCAGTACTTC. Protein product: CASSSTGTGQETQYF. The variable domain in full, with the rest retrieved from reference TRBV5-1 and TRBJ2-5, is KAGVTQTPRYLIKTRGQQVTLSCSPISGHRSVSWYQQTPGQGLQFLFEYFSETQRNKGNFPGRFSGRQFSNSRSEMNVSTLELGDSALYLCASSSTGTGQETQYFGPGTRLLVL.

V usage is TRBV2 and J usage is TRBJ2-5, with TRBD1 matching 8 bases. Germline V gene sequence: CDR1 SNHLY, CDR2 FYNNEI. The trim removed 4 bases at V and 7 bases at J, leaving 8 bases unmatched. The CDR3 has 14 residues. The CDR3 is CASSGAGGSATQYF. The CDR3 nucleotides are TGTGCCAGCAGTGGGGCAGGGGGCAGCGCGACCCAGTACTTC. The full variable domain, in which reference TRBV2 and TRBJ2-5 provide the parts outside the CDR3, is EPEVTQTPSHQVTQMGQEVILRCVPISNHLYFYWYRQILGQKVEFLVSFYNNEISEKSEIFDDQFSVERPDGSNFTLKIRSTKLEDSAMYFCASSGAGGSATQYFGPGTRLLVL.

The chain recombines TRBV2 with TRBJ2-3; D is perhaps TRBD1 (7 bases). Trimming left V 10 bases short and J 5 bases short, with 19 bases between. From germline, CDR1 is SNHLY and CDR2 FYNNEI. This CDR3 is 14 amino acids long. CDR3 region: CATQRQGGRDTQYF. In DNA form, the CDR3 reads TGTGCCACCCAGAGGCAGGGGGGACGAGATACGCAGTATTTT.

The chain has TRBV2 and TRBJ1-3; 7 bases are shared with TRBD1. The length of the CDR3 is 14 residues. With 5 bases clipped from V and 2 bases from J, the junction kept 3 bases outside the gene matches. Per the germline V gene, CDR1 is SNHLY and CDR2 is FYNNEI. The CDR3 DNA sequence: TGTGCCAGCAGTCTACAGGGGACTGGAAACACCATATATTTT. Protein sequence: CASSLQGTGNTIYF.

The genes are TRBV7-9 and TRBJ2-5, with 7 bases identical to TRBD1. The length of the CDR3 is 14 residues. The germline gives CDR1 SEHNR, CDR2 FQNEAQ (reference sequence). V was clipped by 5 bases and J by 3 bases; unmatched bases: 6. CDR3 in DNA: TGTGCCAGCAGCCGACAGGGCTCCGAAGAGACCCAGTACTTC. Its translation: CASSRQGSEETQYF.

The rearrangement links TRBV7-3 to TRBJ2-2; D tentatively reads TRBD1 or TRBD2 (5 bases each). Per the germline V gene, CDR1 is SGHTA and CDR2 is FQGTGA. This CDR3 has 14 residues. Trimming took off 3 bases at V and 5 bases at J, with 10 bases between the two ends. The CDR3 nucleotides read TGTGCCAGCAGCTTGGGGACCCGGACCGGGGAGCTGTTTTTT. The encoded protein is CASSLGTRTGELFF. The full variable domain, in which reference TRBV7-3 and TRBJ2-2 provide the parts outside the CDR3, is GAGVSQTPSNKVTEKGKYVELRCDPISGHTALYWYRQSLGQGPEFLIYFQGTGAADDSGLPNDRFFAVRPEGSVSTLKIQRTERGDSAVYLCASSLGTRTGELFFGEGSRLTVL.

The chain joins TRBV7-2 to TRBJ2-1; D unclear. The germline V gene encodes CDR1 SGHTA and CDR2 FQGNSA. V gave up 5 bases and J gave up 4 bases, with 15 bases separating them. The CDR3 spans 15 residues. The CDR3 loop reads CASSTVFGRYNEQFF. The CDR3 nucleotides read TGTGCCAGCAGCACCGTCTTTGGGCGGTACAATGAGCAGTTCTTC.

The chain combines TRBV9 with TRBJ2-5; D tentatively fits TRBD1 or TRBD2 (5 bases each). The CDR3 loop spans 12 amino acids. V shed 4 bases and J shed 7 bases, with 11 bases lying between them. Germline V gives CDR1 SGDLS, CDR2 YYNGEE. CDR3 coding DNA: TGTGCCAGCAGCCCCAATGGGGGGACCCAGTACTTC. Protein sequence: CASSPNGGTQYF.

CDR3 sequence reads: CASSVRAQWGYTF. The CDR3, as DNA: TGCGCCAGCAGCGTCAGGGCTCAGTGGGGCTACACCTTC. The gene calls are TRBV5-1 and TRBJ1-2; weak D call: TRBD1 (5 bases). The CDR3 has 13 residues. The V and J ends lost 4 bases and 8 bases respectively, with 15 bases between them. CDR1 and CDR2 from the germline V gene are SGHRS and YFSETQ. Complete variable domain (other parts from reference TRBV5-1 and TRBJ1-2): KAGVTQTPRYLIKTRGQQVTLSCSPISGHRSVSWYQQTPGQGLQFLFEYFSETQRNKGNFPGRFSGRQFSNSRSEMNVSTLELGDSALYLCASSVRAQWGYTFGSGTRLTVV.

This chain links TRBV2 with TRBJ1-4, with 10 bases that match TRBD1. The CDR3 sequence is 15 residues long. Losses at the gene ends were 2 bases for V and 6 bases for J; bases not matched to a gene: 3. CDR1 and CDR2 from the germline V gene are SNHLY and FYNNEI. This chain's CDR3 is CASSERDRGDEKLFF. The DNA of the CDR3 is TGTGCCAGCAGTGAACGGGACAGGGGTGATGAAAAACTGTTTTTT. The full variable domain, its missing parts supplied by reference TRBV2 and TRBJ1-4, is EPEVTQTPSHQVTQMGQEVILRCVPISNHLYFYWYRQILGQKVEFLVSFYNNEISEKSEIFDDQFSVERPDGSNFTLKIRSTKLEDSAMYFCASSERDRGDEKLFFGSGTQLSVL.

The rearrangement uses TRBV6-5 and TRBJ1-5; D unresolved. V lost 2 bases to trimming and J lost 3 bases, with 2 bases between them. CDR1 is MNHEY, CDR2 SVGAGI, per germline. The CDR3 is made up of 12 amino acids. The CDR3 DNA reads as TGTGCCAGCAGTTACGTCAATCAGCCCCAGCATTTT. Amino acid sequence: CASSYVNQPQHF.

This sequence joins TRBV4-2 and TRBJ1-3; D unresolved. Per germline, CDR1 LGHNA and CDR2 YNFKEQ. The V and J ends lost 0 bases and 8 bases respectively, with 14 bases between them. This CDR3 spans 15 amino acids. Here the CDR3 reads CASSQDPGSGDTIYF. CDR3 in DNA: TGTGCCAGCAGCCAAGATCCAGGAAGCGGGGACACCATATATTTT.

The table lists this clone with a few counts. This chain joins TRBV15 and TRBJ1-5; D gene ambiguous. In germline, CDR1 is LNHNV, CDR2 YYDKDF (reference sequence). CDR3 length: 14 residues. V lost 0 bases, J lost 5 bases, and 8 bases lay in between. The CDR3 sequence is CATSRDFGHQPQHF. CDR3 nucleotide sequence: TGTGCCACCAGCAGAGATTTCGGCCATCAGCCCCAGCATTTT.

CDR3 in amino acids: CAWRGTGFTDTQYF. The CDR3 nucleotides read TGTGCCTGGAGAGGGACAGGGTTCACAGATACGCAGTATTTT. The chain recombines TRBV30 with TRBJ2-3; TRBD1 agrees at 9 bases. CDR3 length equals 14 residues. Germline assignment: CDR1 GTSNPN and CDR2 SVGIG (reference sequence). The V segment lost 3 bases and the J segment 2 bases; nucleotides outside the gene matches: 3.